The clone carrying this TCR beta chain has just a few counts. Profiling relied on immunoSEQ multiplex PCR, and the TCRdb table lists in-frame clones only, not all of them. The sample yields more than 300,000 clones, 88% seen once. The sample comes from a study of blood T cell repertoires in COVID-19. Trimming stripped 0 bases from V and 5 bases from J, with 10 bases between. Germline assignment: CDR1 MNHNS and CDR2 SASEGT. This CDR3 contains 14 residues. This receptor was identified in a woman aged 18 to 35 who had recovered from COVID-19. The source material was PBMCs or T cells enriched from blood (not recorded which). This chain joins TRBV6-1 and TRBJ1-1; D not certain. CDR3 nucleotides: TGTGCCAGCAGTGAAGCGGGTACCGGGACTGAAGCTTTCTTT. Translation gives CASSEAGTGTEAFF.